This entry features one TCR beta chain sequence. Its target is unknown. The authors reverse transcribed about 0.5 to 1 ug RNA with random hexamers. Amplification of TCR beta CDR3 spanned 54 Vbeta and 13 Jbeta via immunoSEQ multiplex PCR. TCRdb re-called the immunoSEQ multiplex PCR reads through MiXCR, storing one row per CDR3 protein. The data show tens of thousands of distinct CDR3 sequences, roughly 91% seen once. The data are from a study of CD8 T cells in Susac syndrome. In the study overall: Among the Susac syndrome patients sequenced, 5 or 6 had active disease and fewer than 10 were in remission.

The CDR3 is 15 amino acids. V lost 1 base and J 3 bases, leaving 10 bases between the germline ends. Germline CDR1 and CDR2: LNHDA and SQIVND (reference sequence). General observations from the study: Repertoires of Susac syndrome CD4+ T cells lacked clonal expansion.

TCR beta was sequenced from blood CD8+ and CD4+ T cells. The chain recombines TRBV19 with TRBJ1-5; D is unresolved. Sequences were obtained from CD4+ T cells from PBMCs. The receptor comes from a human donor with Susac syndrome. This chain's CDR3 is CASSIVSGFNQPQHF. The DNA of the CDR3 is TGTGCCAGTAGTATAGTCTCTGGTTTCAATCAGCCCCAGCATTTT.